Below, 15 T cell receptor beta chains from the same sample are listed, as sequenced in a study of cytomegalovirus exposure and HLA in healthy donors. In the PCR, 60 Vbeta and 13 Jbeta primers were used. Sequenced by immunoSEQ multiplex PCR; TCRdb stores in-frame clones only, minus some. The repertoire holds about 91,000 clones, around 59% seen once, with 2% to 2.5% in the top ten. Material: PBMCs. Receptor source: a human donor in good health.

The chain is built from TRBV4-1 and TRBJ2-7, with 8 positions matching TRBD1. Germline V gives CDR1 MGHRA, CDR2 YSYEKL. The ends lost 5 bases at V and 4 bases at J; junction bases unmatched: 4. The CDR3 sequence is 13 residues long. The CDR3 bases are TGCGCCAGCAGCTATGGACAGGGTTACGAGCAGTACTTC. Translation gives CASSYGQGYEQYF.

J is TRBJ1-2 and V is TRBV30; the match to TRBD1 covers 7 bases. V dropped 0 bases and J dropped 2; count of bases not matched to a gene: 6. CDR1 is GTSNPN and CDR2 is SVGIG in the germline V gene (reference sequence). This CDR3 comprises 15 residues. Here the CDR3 DNA reads TGTGCCTGGAGTGTACAAGGGACAGCAAACTATGGCTACACCTTC. This sequence encodes CAWSVQGTANYGYTF. Complete variable domain (other parts from reference TRBV30 and TRBJ1-2): SQTIHQWPATLVQPVGSPLSLECTVEGTSNPNLYWYRQAAGRGLQLLFYSVGIGQISSEVPQNLSASRPQDRQFILSSKKLLLSDSGFYLCAWSVQGTANYGYTFGSGTRLTVV.

The chain carries TRBV7-2 and TRBJ2-2, with 8 bases that match TRBD1. Germline V gene sequence: CDR1 SGHTA, CDR2 FQGNSA. V shed 5 bases, J shed 1 base, and the junction held 6 bases outside the gene matches. This CDR3 region has 16 residues. CDR3 amino acids: CASSARQGMNTGELFF. The CDR3 DNA sequence: TGTGCCAGCAGCGCAAGACAGGGGATGAACACCGGGGAGCTGTTTTTT.

This chain links TRBV13 with TRBJ1-1; TRBD1 matches 11 bases. The V gene's germline CDR1 is PRHDT and CDR2 FYEKMQ (reference sequence). V was pared by 2 bases and J by 11 bases, with 4 bases of the junction left unmatched. CDR3 size: 13 residues. CDR3 amino acids: CASSLRGTGGAFF. The CDR3 nucleotides read TGTGCCAGCAGCTTAAGGGGGACAGGGGGGGCTTTCTTT. Full variable domain (outside the CDR3, taken from reference TRBV13 and TRBJ1-1): AAGVIQSPRHLIKEKRETATLKCYPIPRHDTVYWYQQGPGQDPQFLISFYEKMQSDKGSIPDRFSAQQFSDYHSELNMSSLELGDSALYFCASSLRGTGGAFFGQGTRLTVV.

A remark on this clone: The sample contains more than one DNA sequence encoding this CDR3. The chain joins TRBV18 to TRBJ1-2, with TRBD1 identical over 7 bases. This CDR3 is 15 amino acids long. Germline V CDR1 and CDR2: KGHSH, LQKENI. The J segment lost 6 bases and the V segment lost 6 bases, leaving 13 bases of the junction unmatched. CDR3 nucleotide sequence: TGTGCCAGCTCGCAAACGGGACAGTGGGGCAATGGCTACACCTTC. It is translated as CASSQTGQWGNGYTF.

The table lists this clone with a few counts. This chain uses TRBV6-1 with TRBJ1-3; D is ambiguous. Trimming left V 8 bases short and J 3 bases short, with 11 bases between. The CDR3 length is 13 residues. Germline V lookup: CDR1 MNHNS, CDR2 SASEGT. In DNA form, the CDR3 reads TGTGCCAGCGTGACTTTAGTTGGAAACACCATATATTTT. Its translation is CASVTLVGNTIYF.

This clone was counted many times. The rearrangement uses TRBV5-1 and TRBJ2-1; 9 bases are shared with TRBD2. Losses at the gene ends were 2 bases for V and 10 bases for J; bases not matched to a gene: 13. Per germline, CDR1 SGHRS and CDR2 YFSETQ. This CDR3 region has 16 residues. CDR3 coding DNA: TGCGCCAGCAGCTTCCTGGGAGCGGGGGGTCTTGGAGAGCAGTTCTTC. Translated, it gives CASSFLGAGGLGEQFF.

V is TRBV5-1 and J is TRBJ2-3; tentative D call: TRBD1 (5 bases). The CDR3 loop spans 14 amino acids. Germline V lookup: CDR1 SGHRS, CDR2 YFSETQ. With 4 bases removed from V and 1 base from J, the gap between germline ends came to 10 bases. The CDR3 region has the DNA TGCGCCAGCAGCCCGGACACTCGCACAGATACGCAGTATTTT. Translated, it gives CASSPDTRTDTQYF. The whole variable domain, remainder taken from reference TRBV5-1 and TRBJ2-3, is KAGVTQTPRYLIKTRGQQVTLSCSPISGHRSVSWYQQTPGQGLQFLFEYFSETQRNKGNFPGRFSGRQFSNSRSEMNVSTLELGDSALYLCASSPDTRTDTQYFGPGTRLTVL.

The chain joins TRBV7-2 to TRBJ2-1, with a tentative D call TRBD2 (7 bases). The CDR3 contains 16 residues. The V gene lost 6 bases and the J gene lost 4 bases, with 19 bases spanning the gap. Germline CDR1 SGHTA, CDR2 FQGNSA. CDR3 bases: TGTGCCAGCAGTCAAGGGGGGGACCCGAGTTACAATGAGCAGTTCTTC. This translates into CASSQGGDPSYNEQFF.

The chain uses TRBV19 and TRBJ1-1; D is undetermined. The germline V and J ends were trimmed by 4 bases and 8 bases, with 14 bases remaining between them. The CDR3 has 13 amino acids. Germline V CDR1 and CDR2: LNHDA, SQIVND (reference sequence). The CDR3 reads CASSTRPPREAFF. CDR3 bases: TGTGCCAGTAGTACCCGGCCCCCTAGGGAAGCTTTCTTT.

The V and J genes are TRBV29-1 and TRBJ2-2, with a tentative D call TRBD1 (6 bases). V lost 4 bases and J lost 8, with 11 bases in between. Germline CDR1 reads SQVTM; CDR2 reads ANQGSEA. The CDR3 length is 12 residues. The CDR3 here is CSVGTDRGELFF. The CDR3 coding sequence is TGCAGCGTTGGGACAGATAGAGGGGAGCTGTTTTTT.

The chain links TRBV7-2 to TRBJ1-4; 7 nucleotides line up with TRBD1. Germline V CDR1 and CDR2: SGHTA, FQGNSA. The CDR3 is made up of 16 amino acids. V was clipped by 5 bases and J by 4 bases; unmatched bases: 10. CDR3 loop: CASSPRGGAGNEKLFF. The CDR3 bases are TGTGCCAGCAGCCCTCGAGGGGGCGCGGGTAATGAAAAACTGTTTTTT.

J is TRBJ1-1 and V is TRBV27, with TRBD1 as a possible D gene (5 bases). Germline values: CDR1 MNHEY, CDR2 SMNVEV (reference sequence). V shed 3 bases and J shed 3 bases, with 8 bases lying between them. The CDR3 loop spans 13 amino acids. In nucleotides, the CDR3 is TGTGCCAGCAGTTTCTGGGGGGACACTGAAGCTTTCTTT. It is translated as CASSFWGDTEAFF.

The CDR3 DNA sequence: TGTGCCAGCAGTTACGCTCAGGGCAGGGGGGTAGGTGAAGCTTTCTTT. Protein: CASSYAQGRGVGEAFF. V gene TRBV6-6 combines with J gene TRBJ1-1, with TRBD1 identical over 7 bases. Per the germline V gene, CDR1 is MNHNY and CDR2 is SVGAGI (reference sequence). J lost 7 bases, V lost 2 bases, and 13 bases had no gene match. The CDR3 covers 16 residues.

The chain combines TRBV9 with TRBJ1-2; 7 positions match TRBD1. CDR1 is SGDLS and CDR2 is YYNGEE in the germline V gene. This CDR3 region has 15 residues. Unmatched junction bases numbered 7, after V lost 0 bases and J lost 5 bases. CDR3 nucleotide sequence: TGTGCCAGCAGCGTAGGCGGCCGGGACAGTTATGGCTACACCTTC. Residues: CASSVGGRDSYGYTF.